Below, 12 T cell receptor beta chains from the same sample are listed, as sequenced in a study of a mutant IDH1 vaccine in newly diagnosed glioma. The method was immunoSEQ multiplex PCR; TCRdb's version includes in-frame clones alone and lacks a portion of them. The table includes about 60,000 clones, more than 80% detected once. The time point denotes: week 11, during vaccination. Every vaccine dose comprised 300 ug of mutant IDH1 20-mer peptide plus topical imiquimod. Their antigens are not known. The specimen comprised PBMCs, sampled from a glioma patient whose treatment included an IDH1 peptide vaccine. The receptors stem from a man in his thirties or forties with glioma.

The rearrangement links TRBV29-1 to TRBJ2-1; the D call may be TRBD1 or TRBD2 (5 bases each). V was pared by 6 bases and J by 4 bases, with 13 bases between. The germline gives CDR1 SQVTM, CDR2 ANQGSEA. The CDR3 has 13 residues. CDR3 sequence: CSVRDPDYNEQFF. The CDR3 DNA follows: TGCAGCGTCCGGGACCCCGATTACAATGAGCAGTTCTTC.

V and J are TRBV27 and TRBJ2-2; D is possibly TRBD1 or TRBD2 (5 bases each). The CDR3 runs 16 residues. Per germline, CDR1 MNHEY and CDR2 SMNVEV (reference sequence). Trimming removed 8 bases at V and 4 bases at J, with 20 bases between. CDR3 loop: CASALFPGTITGELFF. Here the CDR3 DNA reads TGTGCCAGCGCCTTGTTCCCCGGGACCATCACCGGGGAGCTGTTTTTT.

The genes are TRBV11-3 and TRBJ2-5; a possible D gene is TRBD1 (6 bases). The CDR3 has 13 residues. Germline CDR1 and CDR2: SGHNT and YENEEA. Trimming cost V 3 bases and J 5 bases, with 10 bases left between them. The CDR3 sequence: CASSFRGRETQYF. CDR3 DNA sequence: TGTGCCAGCAGCTTCAGGGGTCGGGAGACCCAGTACTTC.

J is TRBJ2-7 and V is TRBV11-3; no reliable D call. CDR1 is SGHNT and CDR2 is YENEEA in the germline V gene. V was trimmed by 3 bases and J by 5 bases, leaving 11 bases between them. CDR3 length: 13 amino acids. CDR3 DNA sequence: TGTGCCAGCAGCTTTTCTCTCCGGGACGAGCAGTACTTC. Its protein is CASSFSLRDEQYF. Looking up the rest from reference TRBV11-3 and TRBJ2-7 gives the full variable domain: EAGVVQSPRYKIIEKKQPVAFWCNPISGHNTLYWYLQNLGQGPELLIRYENEEAVDDSQLPKDRFSAERLKGVDSTLKIQPAELGDSAVYLCASSFSLRDEQYFGPGTRLTVT.

The chain couples TRBV9 to TRBJ1-1, with 9 bases aligning to TRBD1. Germline CDR1 is SGDLS and CDR2 is YYNGEE. This CDR3 is 17 amino acids long. J gave up 1 base and V 3 bases, and 10 bases lay outside the gene matches. The CDR3 DNA sequence: TGTGCCAGCAGCGGGGATACAGGGGGCCGGGGGAACACTGAAGCTTTCTTT. Translated, it gives CASSGDTGGRGNTEAFF.

The chain employs TRBV9 and TRBJ1-6; 7 nucleotides line up with TRBD1. CDR1 is SGDLS, CDR2 YYNGEE, per germline. The CDR3 has 15 amino acids. The junction had 3 bases not matched to a gene; V was cut back by 0 bases and J by 6 bases. The CDR3 region is CASSVGQGGNSPLHF. The CDR3 nucleotides are TGTGCCAGCAGCGTAGGGCAGGGGGGTAATTCACCCCTCCACTTT.

This clone occurred a few times. The chain employs TRBV30 and TRBJ1-5; 10 bases align to TRBD1. CDR3 length: 16 residues. J lost 4 bases, V lost 0 bases, and 6 bases had no gene match. Germline CDR1 is GTSNPN and CDR2 is SVGIG (reference sequence). The CDR3 DNA is TGTGCCTGGAGTGTACCAAGGGGACAGGGGAATCAGCCCCAGCATTTT. Encoded protein: CAWSVPRGQGNQPQHF.

V is TRBV9 and J is TRBJ1-1, with D hard to call. V was cut by 0 bases and J by 4 bases, with 16 bases left in between. The CDR3 extends over 16 amino acids. Germline assignment: CDR1 SGDLS and CDR2 YYNGEE. Here the CDR3 reads CASSVGLGWRITEAFF. The CDR3, as DNA: TGTGCCAGCAGCGTAGGTTTAGGGTGGAGGATCACTGAAGCTTTCTTT.

The chain combines TRBV12-5 with TRBJ2-5; D perhaps matches TRBD1 (5 bases). V lost 6 bases and J 3 bases, leaving 14 bases between the germline ends. Per germline, CDR1 LGHNT and CDR2 FRNRAP. The CDR3 sequence is 14 residues long. CDR3 sequence: CASGKNDRKETQYF. In DNA, the CDR3 is TGTGCTAGTGGCAAAAATGACAGAAAAGAGACCCAGTACTTC.

J is TRBJ1-2 and V is TRBV19, with TRBD1 matching over 7 bases. In germline, CDR1 is LNHDA, CDR2 SQIVND (reference sequence). This CDR3 has 13 amino acids. Trimming cost V 5 bases and J 6 bases; bases outside gene matches: 6. CDR3 in amino acids: CASSQTGRDGYTF. CDR3 bases: TGTGCCAGTAGTCAGACAGGGCGTGATGGCTACACCTTC.

The chain couples TRBV7-9 to TRBJ2-7; D possibly uses TRBD1 or TRBD2 (5 bases each). This CDR3 region has 14 residues. The germline CDR1 and CDR2 sequences are SEHNR and FQNEAQ (reference sequence). V was cut by 1 base and J by 0 bases, with 7 bases left in between. The CDR3 sequence: CASSLGGDSYEQYF. The CDR3 DNA follows: TGTGCCAGCAGCTTAGGAGGGGACTCCTACGAGCAGTACTTC.

This chain links TRBV28 with TRBJ1-1; D gene ambiguous. Germline V gene data show CDR1 as MDHEN and CDR2 as SYDVKM. The ends were cut back, 10 bases at V and 1 base at J, with 10 bases in the middle. The CDR3 has 12 residues. DNA of the CDR3: TGTGCCACCCGTTACGAGAACACTGAAGCTTTCTTT. Translation: CATRYENTEAFF.